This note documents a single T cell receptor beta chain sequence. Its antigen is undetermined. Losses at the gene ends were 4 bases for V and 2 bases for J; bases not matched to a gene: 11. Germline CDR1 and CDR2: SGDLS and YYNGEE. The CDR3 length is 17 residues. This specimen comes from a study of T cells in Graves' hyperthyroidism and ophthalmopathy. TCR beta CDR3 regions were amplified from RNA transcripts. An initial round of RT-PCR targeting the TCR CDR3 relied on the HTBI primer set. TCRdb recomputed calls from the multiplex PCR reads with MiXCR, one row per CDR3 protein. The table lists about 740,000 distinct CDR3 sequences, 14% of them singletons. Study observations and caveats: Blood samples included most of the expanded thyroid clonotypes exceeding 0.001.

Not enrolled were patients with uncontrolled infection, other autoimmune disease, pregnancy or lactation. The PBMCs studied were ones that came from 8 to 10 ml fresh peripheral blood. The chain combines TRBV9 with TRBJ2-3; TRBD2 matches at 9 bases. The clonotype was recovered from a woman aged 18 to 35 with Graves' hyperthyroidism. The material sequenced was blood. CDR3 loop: CASSTPRAGGPTDTQYF. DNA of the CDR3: TGTGCCAGCAGCACCCCCCGCGCGGGAGGGCCCACAGATACGCAGTATTTT.